The clone carrying this T cell receptor (beta chain) was observed a few times. Its antigen is unknown. This sample is part of a study of T cell repertoires in cytomegalovirus infection. On the study more broadly: Public signatures in TCR beta pointed to CMV infection and matching HLA type. Broader study findings: The study found HLA-C-restricted CMV-specific TCR beta clonotypes dominating the ex vivo response. Pooled public TCR beta family frequency picked out CMV carriers with the relevant HLA.

A single record per CDR3 protein comes from TCRdb applying MiXCR to the reads. The sample includes around 170,000 distinct CDR3 sequences, roughly 14% of them seen just once. The CDR3 consists of 14 residues. V shed 1 base and J shed 4 bases, with 10 bases lying between them. The germline gives CDR1 KGHSH, CDR2 LQKENI. This clonotype originated in a human donor in good health (CMV status not recorded). Some clones in this sample may be carry-over from other donors' samples. The sample comprised PBMCs. V is TRBV18 and J is TRBJ1-2; possible D gene TRBD1, 6 bases. The CDR3, as DNA: TGTGCCAGCTCACCACAGGGGGAGTTCTATGGCTACACCTTC. It yields the protein CASSPQGEFYGYTF.